Given below is one T cell receptor (beta chain) in context. TCR beta CDR3 amplification used RNA transcripts. HTBI primers primed a first-round RT-PCR, and a second-round multiplex PCR followed. TCRdb redid the calling of the multiplex PCR reads with MiXCR, one entry per CDR3 protein. The table includes more than 300,000 distinct CDR3 sequences, approximately 18% detected once. The entry originates in a study of Graves' ophthalmopathy and Graves' hyperthyroidism. Whole-study context: Samples of peripheral blood were obtained at initial diagnosis, prior to treatment of any kind.

Germline V gene data show CDR1 as SQVTM and CDR2 as ANQGSEA. Trimming shortened V by 6 bases and J by 9 bases, and 17 bases separated the two germline ends. The CDR3 runs 12 residues. This receptor was taken from an adult woman with stable Graves' hyperthyroidism. Sequenced sample: peripheral blood. The chain carries TRBV29-1 and TRBJ2-5; D not certain. CDR3 loop: CSVQPSSASQYF. CDR3 DNA: TGCAGCGTCCAACCGAGTTCAGCCTCCCAGTACTTC.